This T cell receptor beta chain was observed in a study of prognosis after radiotherapy for stage I lung cancer (dated by TCRdb to the early 2020s). Context from the whole study: Between early 2018 and January 2019, some 18 patients with stage I NSCLC were enrolled in Nanjing, China. Four of the 19 patients developed distant metastases after SBRT, at a median of around seven months; the other 15 showed no significant progression. Squamous cell carcinoma histology was identified in six or seven patients, and adenocarcinoma histology was identified in eleven to twelve patients. SBRT was not combined with any concurrent therapy in any patient. The cohort included 10 to 15 men and over 5 women, with a median age of approximately 75 years and a range of 53 to 84 years. Patients with newly diagnosed primary stage I lung tumors numbered 11 to 15, with five others having oligometastatic NSCLC after surgical resection of the primary tumor. A total of roughly 38 blood samples from roughly 20 patients were sequenced, with one sample obtained before and one obtained after SBRT for each patient. Peripheral blood TCR beta repertoires were profiled in stage I NSCLC patients before and after stereotactic body radiotherapy, and the repertoires were related to distant failure. SBRT was given in 3 to 5 fractions with a biologically effective dose of at least 100 Gy, using image-guided IMRT or VMAT. Every patient was regarded as medically inoperable, because of comorbidities in 11 to 12 cases and refusal of surgery in roughly 7 cases.

A word on this clonotype: Its antigen remains unidentified. No much larger clone exists at a distance of one base, and base qualities are not known.

All patients had node-negative disease on CT and PET/CT, and none had a history of other malignancies or had previously received chemotherapy or radiotherapy. At each of two time points, around 6.5 milliliters of peripheral venous blood were collected in EDTA tubes. Ficoll-Paque Plus density-gradient centrifugation was used to isolate PBMCs. Samples were stored at -80°C immediately after collection until analysis. Two rounds of multiplex PCR on genomic DNA were used to amplify the TCR beta CDR3 region. The first PCR round used primers specific to each TRBV and TRBJ gene, and the primer sequences were filed in Chinese patent CN105087789A. Universal primers were used in the second PCR round. The Roche High Pure PCR Template Preparation Kit was used to extract genomic DNA from frozen PBMCs. The libraries underwent paired-end sequencing with 151 bp reads on an Illumina HiSeq 3000. The paper's processing steps were these. CutAdapt was used to discard raw reads that did not contain the multiplex PCR primer sequences. Using PEAR, the high-quality paired reads were merged into contigs. MiXCR assigned TRB V, D and J gene segments to each contig by aligning to reference sequences. CDR3 sequences were clustered by base quality and sequence similarity to remove sequencing errors. Shannon entropy, normalized by the natural log of the productive TCR sequence number, served as the measure of diversity. Clonality was defined as one minus Shannon entropy divided by the natural log of the number of unique clonotypes. The Youden index of ROC curves was used to select progression-free survival cut-offs for repertoire metrics, and analyses were performed in R 3.5.3. TCRdb cleaned the public reads at Q25 with fastp, built clones with MiXCR and kept in-frame beta chains. When rows share a CDR3 protein, they turn into one entry using the most common DNA and genes. These V and J calls rely on TCRdb rather than the paper's analysis. The sample records 11,000 to 15,000 distinct CDR3 sequences, approximately 60% of which are singletons. Approximately 25% of the sample is taken by the ten largest.

The CDR3 contains 14 residues, cysteine and phenylalanine counted. Only the CDR3 portion is preserved as DNA: 42 bases, with reading frame beginning at the first base. The CDR1 and CDR2 encoded by the germline V gene are MNHNS and SASEGT. The V end loses 4 bases and the J end loses 3 bases, and a stretch of 10 bases separates them. General findings and caveats noted by the study authors: Post-SBRT Shannon entropy and its change from baseline were lower in patients who developed distant metastases; baseline Shannon entropy was not associated with metastases. No adjustment for multiple comparisons was applied to any of the reported P values. The study was limited by its small cohort and short follow-up, and the findings require independent validation. Unique TCR clone counts fell after SBRT (median approximately 10,000 before versus fewer than 7,500 after; Wilcoxon paired P=0.011). Differences by metastasis status were reportedly seen in TRBV and TRBJ usage frequencies, involving two V genes at baseline and, after SBRT, under 10 V genes and two J genes. Tumor specificity of expanded TCR clones was not determined.

The chain is made from TRBV6-1 and TRBJ2-1; no D gene can be assigned with confidence. This clonotype originated in a donor aged 50 or older with non-small cell lung cancer. This specimen was PBMCs, taken before or after stereotactic body radiation therapy (not recorded which). The bases read TGTGCCAGCAGTGTACACTGTGGCTACAATGAGCAGTTCTTC. It translates to CASSVHCGYNEQFF.